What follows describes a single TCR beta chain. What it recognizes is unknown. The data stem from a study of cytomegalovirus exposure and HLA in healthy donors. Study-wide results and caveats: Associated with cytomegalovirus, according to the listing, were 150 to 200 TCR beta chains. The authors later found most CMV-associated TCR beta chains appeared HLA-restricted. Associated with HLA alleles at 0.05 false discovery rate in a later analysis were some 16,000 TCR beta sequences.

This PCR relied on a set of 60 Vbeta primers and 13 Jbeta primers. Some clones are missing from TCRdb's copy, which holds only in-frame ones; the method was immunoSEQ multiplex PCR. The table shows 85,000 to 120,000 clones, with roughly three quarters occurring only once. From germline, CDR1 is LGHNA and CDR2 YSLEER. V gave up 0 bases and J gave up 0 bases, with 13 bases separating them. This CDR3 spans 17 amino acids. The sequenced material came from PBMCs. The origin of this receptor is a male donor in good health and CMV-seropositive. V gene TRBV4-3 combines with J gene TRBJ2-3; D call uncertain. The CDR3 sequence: CASSQDLSWSSTDTQYF. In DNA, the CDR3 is TGCGCCAGCAGCCAAGACTTGAGCTGGTCTAGCACAGATACGCAGTATTTT.